This passage covers 21 T cell receptor beta chains from one sample sequenced in a study of shared clonotypes between healthy human individuals. The method was immunoSEQ multiplex PCR; TCRdb's version includes in-frame clones alone and lacks a portion of them. The repertoire includes 700,000 or so clones, roughly 70% of them detected once, and 1.8% sits in the top ten. Sequencing used memory CD4+ T cells sorted from blood. Subset noted: CD45RA-negative fraction. The receptors were gathered from a woman younger than 45 in good health.

Here the CDR3 reads CASSRGRSEQFF. The DNA of the CDR3 is TGTGCCAGCAGCCGGGGACGAAGCGAGCAGTTCTTC. The chain combines TRBV7-9 with TRBJ2-1; D is possibly TRBD1 or TRBD2 (5 bases each). Between the trimmed V and J ends, which lost 5 bases and 10 bases, there was a span of 12 bases. The CDR3 is 12 residues long. Germline V lookup: CDR1 SEHNR, CDR2 FQNEAQ (reference sequence). Combining the CDR3 with reference TRBV7-9 and TRBJ2-1 gives the whole variable domain DTGVSQNPRHKITKRGQNVTFRCDPISEHNRLYWYRQTLGQGPEFLTYFQNEAQLEKSRLLSDRFSAERPKGSFSTLEIQRTEQGDSAMYLCASSRGRSEQFFGPGTRLTVL.

In this sample, this clone turned up once. The rearrangement uses TRBV5-6 and TRBJ2-1; 7 bases are shared with TRBD1. The V gene end was trimmed by 4 bases and the J gene end by 5 bases; junction bases not matched to a gene: 9. Germline V gene lookup returns CDR1 SGHDT and CDR2 YYEEEE. CDR3 size: 15 residues. CDR3 DNA: TGTGCCAGCAGCCTAACCCGGGACAGAAACAATGAGCAGTTCTTC. As protein: CASSLTRDRNNEQFF.

The chain couples TRBV7-2 to TRBJ2-5; TRBD2 might be the D (6 bases). CDR3 length: 16 residues. Germline V gene sequence: CDR1 SGHTA, CDR2 FQGNSA. V lost 5 bases to trimming and J lost 4 bases, with 20 bases between them. The CDR3: CASSPRRPSVAETQYF. CDR3 in DNA: TGTGCCAGCAGCCCCCGGCGCCCTAGCGTCGCAGAGACCCAGTACTTC.

This clone showed up just a few times. This rearrangement joins TRBV7-2 to TRBJ2-2; possible D gene TRBD1, 6 bases. V lost 0 bases and J 4 bases, leaving 9 bases between the germline ends. The CDR3 runs to 15 residues. Germline CDR1 reads SGHTA; CDR2 reads FQGNSA. CDR3 bases: TGTGCCAGCAGCTTAGCGACCAGGGGCACCGGGGAGCTGTTTTTT. Translated, it gives CASSLATRGTGELFF.

The chain is built from TRBV19 and TRBJ2-2; no clear D gene. Germline values: CDR1 LNHDA, CDR2 SQIVND (reference sequence). The V end was cut by 2 bases, the J end by 0 bases, with 13 bases between. This CDR3 has 17 amino acids. The CDR3 loop is CASSITKRDPNTGELFF. CDR3 nucleotide sequence: TGTGCCAGTAGTATAACGAAGCGCGACCCGAACACCGGGGAGCTGTTTTTT.

The sample holds a few counts of this clone. The chain uses TRBV9 and TRBJ2-7; tentatively, D is TRBD2 (6 bases). The germline V gene has CDR1 SGDLS and CDR2 YYNGEE. The CDR3 loop spans 13 amino acids. Trimming cost V 3 bases and J 3 bases, with 10 bases left between them. CDR3 region: CASSGGAGYEQYF. CDR3 in DNA: TGTGCCAGCAGCGGGGGAGCGGGCTACGAGCAGTACTTC.

The chain is built from TRBV2 and TRBJ2-2; the D gene could be TRBD1 or TRBD2 (5 bases each). V was cut by 6 bases and J by 4 bases, with 9 bases left in between. Germline V gives CDR1 SNHLY, CDR2 FYNNEI. CDR3 length equals 13 residues. This chain's CDR3 is CASRSGSTGELFF. CDR3 DNA sequence: TGTGCCAGCAGGTCAGGGAGCACCGGGGAGCTGTTTTTT.

The chain uses TRBV4-1 and TRBJ2-7; 9 bases align to TRBD2. V trimming: 3 bases; J trimming: 3 bases; junction bases outside the gene matches: 6. CDR3 length: 15 residues. The V gene's germline CDR1 is MGHRA and CDR2 YSYEKL. The CDR3 DNA sequence: TGCGCCAGCAGCCAGATTAGCGGGAGTCTCTACGAGCAGTACTTC. Its protein is CASSQISGSLYEQYF.

Turning to this clone: Different DNA sequences within this sample yield the same CDR3. The rearrangement joins TRBV28 to TRBJ1-2; TRBD1 might be the D (6 bases). Germline loops: CDR1 MDHEN, CDR2 SYDVKM. The V end lost 3 bases, the J end lost 0 bases, and 11 bases lay between the germline ends. The CDR3 is 15 amino acids. Written as DNA, the CDR3 is TGTGCCAGCAGTTTGGGGGGGCCTTCTAACTATGGCTACACCTTC. Protein: CASSLGGPSNYGYTF.

The V and J genes are TRBV10-1 and TRBJ1-1; D possibly corresponds to TRBD1 (5 bases). The CDR3 contains 15 residues. V was shortened by 6 bases and J by 7 bases, with 21 bases between the two germline ends. The germline V gene encodes CDR1 WNHNN and CDR2 SYGVQD (reference sequence). CDR3 in DNA: TGCGCCAGCAGCCGGACATCGCAGATGAAGGGTGAAGCTTTCTTT. It translates to CASSRTSQMKGEAFF.

The rearrangement joins TRBV19 to TRBJ1-4, with D hard to call. The CDR3 runs 14 residues. Germline assignment: CDR1 LNHDA and CDR2 SQIVND (reference sequence). The V end was cut by 6 bases, the J end by 0 bases, with 8 bases between. Here the CDR3 reads CASRQKTTNEKLFF. For the CDR3, the DNA is TGTGCCAGTAGACAGAAAACAACTAATGAAAAACTGTTTTTT. The entire variable domain, with the rest obtained from reference TRBV19 and TRBJ1-4, is as follows: DGGITQSPKYLFRKEGQNVTLSCEQNLNHDAMYWYRQDPGQGLRLIYYSQIVNDFQKGDIAEGYSVSREKKESFPLTVTSAQKNPTAFYLCASRQKTTNEKLFFGSGTQLSVL.

Many counts were recorded for this clone. The chain has TRBV5-4 and TRBJ1-2; tentative D call: TRBD1 (6 bases). Trimming cost V 4 bases and J 0 bases, with 13 bases left between them. The CDR3 covers 15 residues. CDR1 SGHNT and CDR2 YYREEE come from the germline V gene (reference sequence). The DNA for the CDR3 is TGTGCCAGCAGCGCCGGGGGCCAATCTAACTATGGCTACACCTTC. It encodes CASSAGGQSNYGYTF. Looking up the rest from reference TRBV5-4 and TRBJ1-2 gives the full variable domain: ETGVTQSPTHLIKTRGQQVTLRCSSQSGHNTVSWYQQALGQGPQFIFQYYREEENGRGNFPPRFSGLQFPNYSSELNVNALELDDSALYLCASSAGGQSNYGYTFGSGTRLTVV.

This clone was recorded once. The V gene is TRBV7-2, the J gene TRBJ2-1; the D gene is possibly TRBD2 (5 bases). CDR1 and CDR2 from the germline V gene are SGHTA and FQGNSA. The ends were cut back, 5 bases at V and 1 base at J, with 12 bases in the middle. The CDR3 sequence is 15 residues long. In DNA form, the CDR3 reads TGTGCCAGCAGCCCAGGACTCGATTCCTACAATGAGCAGTTCTTC. Translation gives CASSPGLDSYNEQFF.

J is TRBJ1-2 and V is TRBV27, with D possibly being TRBD1 (5 bases). V was shortened by 5 bases and J by 0 bases, with 16 bases between the two germline ends. Germline loops: CDR1 MNHEY, CDR2 SMNVEV (reference sequence). The CDR3 loop spans 16 amino acids. The CDR3 DNA is TGTGCCAGCAGTCCTCTCCCGGGACGGTCTAACTATGGCTACACCTTC. This encodes CASSPLPGRSNYGYTF.

The CDR3 nucleotides read TGTGCCAGTAGTATCATCCGGACAGGCTACAATCAGCCCCAGCATTTT. It codes for CASSIIRTGYNQPQHF. The chain has TRBV19 and TRBJ1-5, with 7 bases aligning to TRBD1. The V gene end was trimmed by 3 bases and the J gene end by 3 bases; junction bases not matched to a gene: 8. This CDR3 comprises 16 residues. CDR1 and CDR2 (germline): LNHDA, SQIVND (reference sequence).

This chain joins TRBV29-1 and TRBJ1-1; no clear D gene. The V end was cut by 6 bases, the J end by 4 bases, with 15 bases between. CDR1 and CDR2 (germline): SQVTM, ANQGSEA. The CDR3 is 13 amino acids. The CDR3 protein is CSVQFGDGTEAFF. CDR3 in DNA: TGCAGCGTGCAATTTGGGGATGGCACTGAAGCTTTCTTT.

The chain uses TRBV9 and TRBJ2-3; 11 nucleotides line up with TRBD2. J lost 5 bases, V lost 0 bases, and 5 bases had no gene match. Per germline, CDR1 SGDLS and CDR2 YYNGEE. There are 16 residues in the CDR3. CDR3 protein: CASSVGLAGMGDTQYF. The CDR3 DNA follows: TGTGCCAGCAGCGTAGGACTAGCGGGAATGGGAGATACGCAGTATTTT.

This chain uses TRBV19 with TRBJ2-7, with 8 positions matching TRBD1. V lost 5 bases, J lost 2 bases, and 2 bases stayed unmatched. The CDR3 length is 13 residues. The germline V gene has CDR1 LNHDA and CDR2 SQIVND (reference sequence). The CDR3 bases are TGTGCCAGTAGTCGACAGGGGCCCTACGAGCAGTACTTC. This sequence encodes CASSRQGPYEQYF.

This clone has more than one count but fewer than ten. V is TRBV5-1 and J is TRBJ2-7; 8 bases fit TRBD2. The CDR3 covers 15 residues. The germline V gene encodes CDR1 SGHRS and CDR2 YFSETQ. With 4 bases clipped from V and 4 bases from J, the junction kept 10 bases outside the gene matches. CDR3 nucleotide sequence: TGCGCCAGCAGCGCGGGACTAGGATTGATTTACGAGCAGTACTTC. Protein product: CASSAGLGLIYEQYF.

The count of this clone is one. J is TRBJ2-3 and V is TRBV18; TRBD2 might be the D (5 bases). The V end was cut by 5 bases, the J end by 7 bases, with 13 bases between. This CDR3 comprises 13 residues. Looked up from germline, CDR1 is KGHSH and CDR2 is LQKENI. The CDR3 sequence is CASSAGGWNTQYF. DNA for the CDR3: TGTGCCAGCTCAGCTGGAGGATGGAATACGCAGTATTTT.

The V call is TRBV6-1, the J call TRBJ1-1, with 7 bases lining up with TRBD1. CDR1 is MNHNS and CDR2 is SASEGT in the germline V gene. The CDR3 covers 13 residues. J was trimmed by 6 bases and V by 5 bases; bases with no gene match: 6. The CDR3 is CASSSGQDSEAFF. CDR3 sequence (DNA): TGTGCCAGCAGTAGTGGACAGGACTCTGAAGCTTTCTTT.